The 8 T cell receptor beta chains below all came from one sample that was sequenced in a study of blood T cells in healthy people across ages. Primed by a sample-barcoded 5' primer and a J-beta primer mix, a second PCR proceeded for about 6 to 12 cycles. TCRdb recomputed calls from the 5' RACE reads with MiXCR, one row per CDR3 protein. The sample records fewer than 2,000,000 distinct CDR3 sequences, 39% being singletons. Specimen: blood. These receptors were obtained from a human donor in good health.

In this sample, this clonotype turned up a few times. The V gene is TRBV12-3 or TRBV12-4, the J gene TRBJ2-7; perhaps TRBD1 as D (6 bases). Deletions cut 3 bases from V and 6 bases from J, with 12 bases between. The CDR3 consists of 13 residues. In DNA form, the CDR3 reads TGTGCCAGCAGTTTCCCGAACAGGGCCGAGCAGTACTTC. It is translated as CASSFPNRAEQYF.

This chain's CDR3 is CSGVRLLGVTQYF. CDR3 DNA sequence: TGCAGCGGTGTTCGTCTCCTGGGGGTTACGCAGTATTTT. The genes are TRBV29-1 and TRBJ2-3; D may be TRBD1 or TRBD2 (5 bases each). Germline lookup yields CDR1 SQVTM and CDR2 ANQGSEA. The CDR3 consists of 13 residues. V lost 7 bases to trimming and J lost 8 bases, with 19 bases between them.

This sequence joins TRBV7-2 and TRBJ2-7, with 8 bases aligning to TRBD2. V was pared by 2 bases and J by 7 bases, with 13 bases of the junction left unmatched. The CDR3 loop spans 16 amino acids. The germline V gene has CDR1 SGHTA and CDR2 FQGNSA. The CDR3 region is CASSLSSRTSPREQYF. The CDR3 DNA reads TGTGCCAGCAGCTTATCCTCTAGGACTAGCCCCCGGGAGCAGTACTTC.

This chain joins TRBV20-1 and TRBJ1-1; D is undetermined. The CDR3 loop spans 13 amino acids. Looked up from germline, CDR1 is DFQATT and CDR2 is SNEGSKA (reference sequence). The chain's CDR3 is CSPTSGLNTEAFF. CDR3 in DNA: TGCAGCCCAACAAGTGGACTGAACACTGAAGCTTTCTTT.

This clonotype was seen more than once but under ten times. This chain uses TRBV7-8 with TRBJ2-1; D gene uncertain. CDR1 is SGHVS, CDR2 FQNEAQ, per germline. V dropped 0 bases and J dropped 5 bases, with 14 bases sitting between them. The CDR3 totals 16 residues. The DNA of the CDR3 is TGTGCCAGCAGCTTAGCGATTGGTGCAGGCAACAATGAGCAGTTCTTC. Translated, it gives CASSLAIGAGNNEQFF.

This clonotype was counted a few times. This sequence joins TRBV6-5 and TRBJ1-2; D might be TRBD1 (5 bases). The germline gives CDR1 MNHEY, CDR2 SVGAGI. The V end lost 2 bases, the J end lost 6 bases, and 10 bases lay between the germline ends. CDR3 length: 13 amino acids. CDR3 in DNA: TGTGCCAGCAGTTACGAGGGGAGGGATGGCTACACCTTC. It yields the protein CASSYEGRDGYTF.

The rearrangement links TRBV28 to TRBJ1-1, with D possibly TRBD1 on 6 matching bases. CDR3 length: 14 amino acids. Looked up from germline, CDR1 is MDHEN and CDR2 is SYDVKM. Trimming stripped 6 bases from V and 4 bases from J, with 15 bases between. For the CDR3, the DNA is TGTGCCAGCAGCCCCACAGGGTCCGTCACTGAAGCTTTCTTT. Its protein product is CASSPTGSVTEAFF.

The chain joins TRBV6-5 to TRBJ1-1, with 8 bases that match TRBD1. This CDR3 comprises 16 residues. V was clipped by 2 bases and J by 11 bases; unmatched bases: 16. Germline loops: CDR1 MNHEY, CDR2 SVGAGI. This CDR3 is CASSYLLGQGLFRAFF. CDR3 in DNA: TGTGCCAGCAGTTACCTCCTCGGACAGGGTTTATTTAGGGCTTTCTTT.